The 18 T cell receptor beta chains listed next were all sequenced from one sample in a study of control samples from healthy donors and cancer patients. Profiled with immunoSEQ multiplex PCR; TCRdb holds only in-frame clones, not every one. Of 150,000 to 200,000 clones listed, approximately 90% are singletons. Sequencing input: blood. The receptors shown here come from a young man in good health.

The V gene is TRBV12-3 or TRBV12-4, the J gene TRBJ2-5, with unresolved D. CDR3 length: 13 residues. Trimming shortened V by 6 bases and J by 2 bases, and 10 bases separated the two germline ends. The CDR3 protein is CASRLTHQETQYF. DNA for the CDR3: TGTGCCAGCAGACTCACTCATCAAGAGACCCAGTACTTC.

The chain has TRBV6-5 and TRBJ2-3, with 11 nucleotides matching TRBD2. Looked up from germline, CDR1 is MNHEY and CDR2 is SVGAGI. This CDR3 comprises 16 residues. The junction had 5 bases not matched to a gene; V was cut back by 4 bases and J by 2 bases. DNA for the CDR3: TGTGCCAGCAGTTCTAGACTAGCGGGATTCACAGATACGCAGTATTTT. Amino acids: CASSSRLAGFTDTQYF.

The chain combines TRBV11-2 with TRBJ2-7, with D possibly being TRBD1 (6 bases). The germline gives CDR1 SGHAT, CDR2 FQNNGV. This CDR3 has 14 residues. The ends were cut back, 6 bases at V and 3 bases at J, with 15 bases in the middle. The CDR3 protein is CASRLWDNLYEQYF. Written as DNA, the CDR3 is TGTGCCAGCAGATTGTGGGACAATCTCTACGAGCAGTACTTC.

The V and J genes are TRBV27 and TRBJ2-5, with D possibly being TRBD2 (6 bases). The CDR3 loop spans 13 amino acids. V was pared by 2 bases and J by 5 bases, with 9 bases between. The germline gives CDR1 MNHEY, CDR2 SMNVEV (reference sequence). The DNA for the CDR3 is TGTGCCAGCAGTTTAGGAGGGATGGAGACCCAGTACTTC. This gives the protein CASSLGGMETQYF.

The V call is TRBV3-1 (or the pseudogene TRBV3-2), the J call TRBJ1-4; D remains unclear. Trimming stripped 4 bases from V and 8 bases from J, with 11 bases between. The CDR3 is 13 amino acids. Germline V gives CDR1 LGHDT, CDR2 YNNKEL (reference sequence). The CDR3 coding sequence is TGTGCCAGCAGCCCACAAGCGGTGGAAAAACTGTTTTTT. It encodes CASSPQAVEKLFF.

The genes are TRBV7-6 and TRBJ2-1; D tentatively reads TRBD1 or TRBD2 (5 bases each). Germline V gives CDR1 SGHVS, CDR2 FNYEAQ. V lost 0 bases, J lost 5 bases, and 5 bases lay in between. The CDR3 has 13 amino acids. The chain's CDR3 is CASSLAGDNEQFF. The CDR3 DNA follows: TGTGCCAGCAGCTTAGCGGGGGACAATGAGCAGTTCTTC.

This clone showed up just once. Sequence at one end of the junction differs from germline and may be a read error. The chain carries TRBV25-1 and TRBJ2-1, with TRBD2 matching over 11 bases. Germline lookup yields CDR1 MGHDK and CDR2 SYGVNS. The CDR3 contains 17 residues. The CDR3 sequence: CAGSEKLAGDPYNEQFF. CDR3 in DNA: TGTGCCGGCAGTGAAAAACTAGCGGGGGACCCCTACAATGAGCAGTTCTTC. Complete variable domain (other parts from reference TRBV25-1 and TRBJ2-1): EADIYQTPRYLVIGTGKKITLECSQTMGHDKMYWYQQDPGMELHLIHYSYGVNSTEKGDLSSESTVSRIRTEHFPLTLESARPSHTSQYLCAGSEKLAGDPYNEQFFGPGTRLTVL.

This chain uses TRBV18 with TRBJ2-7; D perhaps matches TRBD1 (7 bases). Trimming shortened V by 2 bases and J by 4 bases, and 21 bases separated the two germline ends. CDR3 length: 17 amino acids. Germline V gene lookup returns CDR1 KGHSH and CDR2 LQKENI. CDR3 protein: CASSPKGLQGVFYEQYF. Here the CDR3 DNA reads TGTGCCAGCTCACCAAAGGGACTGCAGGGGGTTTTTTACGAGCAGTACTTC.

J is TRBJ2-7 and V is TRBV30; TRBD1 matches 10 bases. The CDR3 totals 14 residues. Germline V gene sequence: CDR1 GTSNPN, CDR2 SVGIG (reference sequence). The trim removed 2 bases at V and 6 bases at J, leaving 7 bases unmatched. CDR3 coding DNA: TGTGCCTGGAGTTCGACAGGGGGCAGCGCCGAGCAGTACTTC. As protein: CAWSSTGGSAEQYF.

The CDR3 reads CASSEGKTNQPQHF. CDR3 coding DNA: TGTGCCAGCAGTGAAGGAAAGACTAATCAGCCCCAGCATTTT. The chain employs TRBV2 and TRBJ1-5; no clear D gene. V was trimmed by 1 base and J by 4 bases, leaving 8 bases between them. The V gene's germline CDR1 is SNHLY and CDR2 FYNNEI. This CDR3 contains 14 residues.

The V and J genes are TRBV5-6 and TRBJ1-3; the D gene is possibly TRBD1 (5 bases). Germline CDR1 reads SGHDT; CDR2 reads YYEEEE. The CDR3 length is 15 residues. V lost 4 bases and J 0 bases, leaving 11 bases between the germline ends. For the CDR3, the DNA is TGTGCCAGCAGCCCTGGGACGGGCTCTGGAAACACCATATATTTT. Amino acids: CASSPGTGSGNTIYF. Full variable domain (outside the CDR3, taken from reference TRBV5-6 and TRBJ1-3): DAGVTQSPTHLIKTRGQQVTLRCSPKSGHDTVSWYQQALGQGPQFIFQYYEEEERQRGNFPDRFSGHQFPNYSSELNVNALLLGDSALYLCASSPGTGSGNTIYFGEGSWLTVV.

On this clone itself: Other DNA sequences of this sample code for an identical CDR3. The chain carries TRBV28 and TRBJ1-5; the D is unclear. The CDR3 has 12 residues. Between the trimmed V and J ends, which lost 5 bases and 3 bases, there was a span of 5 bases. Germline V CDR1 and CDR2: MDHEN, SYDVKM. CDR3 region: CASSPLNQPQHF. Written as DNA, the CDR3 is TGTGCCAGCAGTCCCCTCAATCAGCCCCAGCATTTT. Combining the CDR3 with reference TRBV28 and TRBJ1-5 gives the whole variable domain DVKVTQSSRYLVKRTGEKVFLECVQDMDHENMFWYRQDPGLGLRLIYFSYDVKMKEKGDIPEGYSVSREKKERFSLILESASTNQTSMYLCASSPLNQPQHFGDGTRLSIL.

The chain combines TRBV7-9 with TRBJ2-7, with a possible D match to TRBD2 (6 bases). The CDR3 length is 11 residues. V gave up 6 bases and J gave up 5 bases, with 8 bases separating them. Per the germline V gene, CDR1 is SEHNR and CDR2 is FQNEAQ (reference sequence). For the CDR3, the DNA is TGTGCCAGCAGTTGGGGGGACGAGCAGTACTTC. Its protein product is CASSWGDEQYF.

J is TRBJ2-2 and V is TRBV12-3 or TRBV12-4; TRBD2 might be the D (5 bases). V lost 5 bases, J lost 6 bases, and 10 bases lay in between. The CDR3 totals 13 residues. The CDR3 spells CASSRETPGELFF. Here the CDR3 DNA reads TGTGCCAGCAGTCGGGAAACCCCCGGGGAGCTGTTTTTT.

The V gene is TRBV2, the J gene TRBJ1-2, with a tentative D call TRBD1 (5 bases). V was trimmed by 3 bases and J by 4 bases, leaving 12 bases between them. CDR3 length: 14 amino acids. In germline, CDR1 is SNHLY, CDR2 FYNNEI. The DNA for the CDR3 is TGTGCCAGCAGTGATTTCCCTACAGGCTATGGCTACACCTTC. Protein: CASSDFPTGYGYTF.

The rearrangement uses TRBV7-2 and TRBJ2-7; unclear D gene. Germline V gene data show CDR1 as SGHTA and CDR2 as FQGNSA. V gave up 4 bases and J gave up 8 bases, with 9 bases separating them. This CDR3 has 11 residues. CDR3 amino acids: CASSSQLQQYF. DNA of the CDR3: TGTGCCAGCAGCTCCCAGCTCCAGCAGTACTTC.

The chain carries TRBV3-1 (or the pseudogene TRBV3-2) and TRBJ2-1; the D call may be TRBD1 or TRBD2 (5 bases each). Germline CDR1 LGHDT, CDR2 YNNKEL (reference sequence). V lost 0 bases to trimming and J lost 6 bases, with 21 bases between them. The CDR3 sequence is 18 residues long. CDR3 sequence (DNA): TGTGCCAGCAGCCAAGAGGGGCGGCTAGCCGGTTTAGGCAATGAGCAGTTCTTC. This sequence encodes CASSQEGRLAGLGNEQFF.

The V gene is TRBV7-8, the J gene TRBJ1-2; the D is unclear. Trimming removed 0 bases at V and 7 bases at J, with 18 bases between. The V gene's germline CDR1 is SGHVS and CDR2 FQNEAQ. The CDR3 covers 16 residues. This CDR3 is CASSLARGGIHLGYTF. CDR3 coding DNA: TGTGCCAGCAGCTTAGCGCGGGGAGGGATTCATCTTGGCTACACCTTC. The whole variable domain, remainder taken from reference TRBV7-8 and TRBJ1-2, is GAGVSQSPRYKVAKRGQDVALRCDPISGHVSLFWYQQALGQGPEFLTYFQNEAQLDKSGLPSDRFFAERPEGSVSTLKIQRTQQEDSAVYLCASSLARGGIHLGYTFGSGTRLTVV.